Listed here are 14 T cell receptor beta chains from one sample, sequenced in a study of blood T cells in healthy people across ages. The authors ran a second PCR of about 6 to 11 cycles using a sample-barcoded 5' primer and a J-beta primer mix. TCRdb re-called the 5' RACE reads with MiXCR, one entry per CDR3 protein. The sample gives 1,500,000 or so distinct CDR3 sequences, roughly two fifths of which show up once; around 4% is in the top ten. The sample taken for sequencing was blood. The origin of the receptors is a woman aged 18-30 years in good health.

The J gene is TRBJ2-7, the V gene TRBV7-6; TRBD1 agrees at 7 bases. CDR1 and CDR2 (germline): SGHVS, FNYEAQ. Unmatched junction bases numbered 11, after V lost 7 bases and J lost 2 bases. The CDR3 is made up of 15 amino acids. The CDR3 region has the DNA TGTGCCAGCACCAACGGAAGACAGGGAACCTACGAGCAGTACTTC. Residues: CASTNGRQGTYEQYF.

The chain employs TRBV2 and TRBJ2-1; D is unresolved. In germline, CDR1 is SNHLY, CDR2 FYNNEI. The CDR3 has 15 residues. V lost 0 bases and J lost 3, with 9 bases in between. The CDR3 nucleotides read TGTGCCAGCAGTGAAGCCCTTAGGAACTACAATGAGCAGTTCTTC. Residues: CASSEALRNYNEQFF.

This chain joins TRBV7-2 and TRBJ2-7, with 9 bases fitting TRBD2. The junction had 16 bases not matched to a gene; V was cut back by 6 bases and J by 4 bases. This CDR3 has 17 amino acids. Germline CDR1 and CDR2: SGHTA and FQGNSA. The CDR3 sequence: CASRGGGSTSGFYEQYF. CDR3 sequence (DNA): TGTGCCAGCAGGGGGGGCGGGAGTACTAGCGGGTTTTACGAGCAGTACTTC.

The genes are TRBV28 and TRBJ2-5; TRBD2 might be the D (5 bases). The DNA end favors TRBJ2-7, so the J call may be wrong. The V gene's germline CDR1 is MDHEN and CDR2 SYDVKM. The CDR3 spans 14 residues. Written as DNA, the CDR3 is TGTGCCAGCAGTTTACGCGGGTGGTCCTACGAGCAGTACTTC. It specifies CASSLRGWSYEQYF.

This clonotype has a handful of counts. This chain uses TRBV18 with TRBJ1-3; no clear D. V was shortened by 6 bases and J by 0 bases, with 9 bases between the two germline ends. Per the germline V gene, CDR1 is KGHSH and CDR2 is LQKENI. This CDR3 contains 14 residues. CDR3 in DNA: TGTGCCAGCTCTAGGACGGACTCTGGAAACACCATATATTTT. It codes for CASSRTDSGNTIYF.

The genes are TRBV20-1 and TRBJ2-7; no clear D. This CDR3 has 15 amino acids. Trimming pared 0 bases from V and 3 bases from J, leaving 15 bases between. The germline gives CDR1 DFQATT, CDR2 SNEGSKA (reference sequence). CDR3 DNA: TGCAGTGCTAGAGATGGCGACACTGGAAGCTACGAGCAGTACTTC. Protein: CSARDGDTGSYEQYF.

This clonotype was recorded a few times. The chain carries TRBV11-2 and TRBJ1-1, with TRBD1 as a possible D gene (5 bases). The CDR3 sequence is 14 residues long. The ends were cut back, 11 bases at V and 5 bases at J, with 21 bases in the middle. CDR1 is SGHAT and CDR2 is FQNNGV in the germline V gene. CDR3 residues: CASRRGQGWTEAFF. The CDR3 nucleotides read TGTGCCTCCCGGAGAGGGCAGGGTTGGACTGAAGCTTTCTTT.

The rearrangement links TRBV20-1 to TRBJ2-6; D is perhaps TRBD2 (5 bases). CDR3 length: 16 residues. V lost 0 bases, J lost 2 bases, and 11 bases lay in between. Germline V gives CDR1 DFQATT, CDR2 SNEGSKA (reference sequence). CDR3 sequence: CSAREIAQAGANVLTF. CDR3 nucleotides: TGCAGTGCTAGAGAGATAGCGCAGGCTGGGGCCAACGTCCTGACTTTC.

In its sample, this clonotype was seen a few times. The gene calls are TRBV13 and TRBJ2-3, with TRBD2 matching over 11 bases. Trimming took 5 bases from V and 4 from J; bases not matched to a gene: 5. Germline CDR1 PRHDT, CDR2 FYEKMQ (reference sequence). This CDR3 region has 15 residues. CDR3 sequence reads: CASSPRTSGPDTQYF. The DNA for the CDR3 is TGTGCCAGCAGCCCCAGGACTAGCGGGCCAGATACGCAGTATTTT.

This rearrangement joins TRBV24-1 to TRBJ1-1; no clear D gene. Trimming removed 6 bases from V and 6 bases from J, with 13 bases in between. The CDR3 sequence is 13 residues long. CDR1 and CDR2 (germline): KGHDR, SFDVKD. For the CDR3, the DNA is TGTGCCACCAGTAGTAGGGAAATGGCTGAAGCTTTCTTT. This codes for CATSSREMAEAFF.

The chain uses TRBV6-2 or TRBV6-3 and TRBJ2-1; weak D call: TRBD2 (6 bases). Per germline, CDR1 MNHEY and CDR2 SVGEGT. V was shortened by 2 bases and J by 7 bases, with 12 bases between the two germline ends. This CDR3 has 14 residues. The CDR3 spells CASSYSRLVNEQFF. DNA for the CDR3: TGTGCCAGCAGTTACAGTCGACTAGTGAATGAGCAGTTCTTC.

This clonotype was recorded at least ten times. The CDR3 region is CASSQDRVSNQPQHF. The DNA for the CDR3 is TGCGCCAGCAGCCAAGACAGGGTTAGCAATCAGCCCCAGCATTTT. The J gene is TRBJ1-5, the V gene TRBV4-3; D possibly corresponds to TRBD1 (5 bases). Per germline, CDR1 LGHNA and CDR2 YSLEER. The CDR3 has 15 amino acids. The V end lost 0 bases, the J end lost 0 bases, and 6 bases lay between the germline ends.

The chain recombines TRBV7-8 with TRBJ2-7; 7 nucleotides match TRBD1. The V and J ends lost 2 bases and 3 bases, in that order; junction bases with no gene match: 4. The germline V gene encodes CDR1 SGHVS and CDR2 FQNEAQ. The CDR3 is 14 residues long. CDR3 amino acids: CASSLNRGVYEQYF. The CDR3 coding sequence is TGTGCCAGCAGCTTAAACAGGGGTGTCTACGAGCAGTACTTC.

About this clonotype: The junction and the germline gene differ at one end; a read error may be behind it. The chain uses TRBV7-2 and TRBJ2-4; a weak D match, TRBD1 (6 bases). The end of the DNA is better explained by TRBJ2-7, so the J call may be wrong. CDR3 length: 18 amino acids. CDR1 is SGHTA and CDR2 is FQGNSA in the germline V gene. CDR3 amino acids: CANSSNLFPRQAGYEQYF. The CDR3 DNA is TGTGCCAACAGCTCAAATCTTTTCCCGAGACAGGCTGGGTACGAGCAGTACTTC.